The rows below give T cell receptor beta chains drawn from one sample of a study of healthy donors' naive CD4 and CD8 T cells. One entry per CDR3 protein results from TCRdb running MiXCR on the reads. The sample has about 180,000 distinct CDR3 sequences, around 70% seen once. The sequenced sample consisted of naive CD4+ and CD8+ T cells sorted from blood, pooled from several donors. These receptors all stem from a pool of human donors in good health; the sample pools cells from several healthy donors. The CDR3 runs from the conserved cysteine through the conserved F or W. A D gene is named only where the DNA matches it firmly. Rows may omit the clone size; those that give it use once, few, many or a size class.

J: TRBJ2-6; V: TRBV27; D: NA; size: NA; DNA: TGTGCCAGCAGCTCCGCTGGGGCCAACGTCCTGACTTTC; CDR3: CASSSAGANVLTF
J: TRBJ1-5; V: TRBV19; D: NA; size: few; DNA: TGTGCCAGTAGTGTCGCCCAAAATCAGCCCCAGCATTTT; CDR3: CASSVAQNQPQHF
J: TRBJ2-7; V: TRBV19; D: NA; size: once; DNA: TGTGCCAGTAGAAGTTCGCAGGAGGCCTACGAGCAGTACTTC; CDR3: CASRSSQEAYEQYF
J: TRBJ2-6; V: TRBV6-1; D: NA; size: NA; DNA: TGTGCCAGCAGGGGGCACAGGGCTGGGGCCAACGTCCTGACTTTC; CDR3: CASRGHRAGANVLTF
J: TRBJ1-3; V: TRBV29-1; D: NA; size: NA; DNA: TGCAGCGTTGTATGGGGAAACACCATATATTTT; CDR3: CSVVWGNTIYF
J: TRBJ1-5; V: TRBV10-3; D: NA; size: NA; DNA: TGTGCCATCAGCTTGGACAGTCTTCAGCCCCAGCATTTT; CDR3: CAISLDSLQPQHF
J: TRBJ2-7; V: TRBV30; D: NA; size: few; DNA: TGTGCCTGGAGTGTCCCGGGGTCTACCTACGAGCAGTACTTC; CDR3: CAWSVPGSTYEQYF
J: TRBJ1-6; V: TRBV13; D: NA; size: NA; DNA: TGTGCCAGCAGCGCAACAGGGAAGGGATCACCCCTCCACTTT; CDR3: CASSATGKGSPLHF
J: TRBJ1-2; V: TRBV29-1; D: TRBD1; size: NA; DNA: TGCAGCGTTGAAGACGGCGACAGGGGGAACTATGGCTACACCTTC; CDR3: CSVEDGDRGNYGYTF
J: TRBJ1-1; V: TRBV11-2; D: NA; size: NA; DNA: TGTGCCGTCCGACGAAAGAACACTGAAGCCTTCTTT; CDR3: CAVRRKNTEAFF
J: TRBJ2-7; V: TRBV6-6; D: TRBD2; size: NA; DNA: TGTGCCAGCAGTTACTCGAGGGCTAGCGGGAGCACTAGCTCCTACGAGCAGTACTTC; CDR3: CASSYSRASGSTSSYEQYF
J: TRBJ2-3; V: TRBV30; D: NA; size: NA; DNA: TGTGCCTGGAGTGTAGTGCAGGTGGATACGCAGTATTTT; CDR3: CAWSVVQVDTQYF
J: TRBJ1-5; V: TRBV19; D: NA; size: NA; DNA: TGTGCCAGTAGTATATCTTTCGGGGGTAGCAATCAGCCCCAGCATTTT; CDR3: CASSISFGGSNQPQHF
J: TRBJ2-3; V: TRBV11-2; D: NA; size: NA; DNA: TGTGCCAGCAGCTCCTTCGCTCGGGGCGGGACCACAGATACGCAGTATTTT; CDR3: CASSSFARGGTTDTQYF
J: TRBJ2-5; V: TRBV27; D: NA; size: NA; DNA: TGTGCCAGCAGTTTATCGACAGGAGCACAAGAGACCCAGTACTTC; CDR3: CASSLSTGAQETQYF
J: TRBJ1-5; V: TRBV30; D: NA; size: NA; DNA: TGTGCCTGGGGGAGGAACCGAATCAATCAGCCCCAGCATTTT; CDR3: CAWGRNRINQPQHF
J: TRBJ2-1; V: TRBV5-1; D: NA; size: NA; DNA: TGCGCCAGCAGCTTGCGGGGAACATCCGGCTCCTACAATGAGCAGTTCTTC; CDR3: CASSLRGTSGSYNEQFF
J: TRBJ1-2; V: TRBV18; D: NA; size: NA; DNA: TGTGCCAGCTCACCACCGGGCGCAAGGAGATATGGCTACACCTTC; CDR3: CASSPPGARRYGYTF
J: TRBJ1-1; V: TRBV18; D: NA; size: NA; DNA: TGTGCCAGCTCAGAAGGAGGGGCAGGATTCAACACTGAAGCTTTCTTT; CDR3: CASSEGGAGFNTEAFF
J: TRBJ2-7; V: TRBV18; D: TRBD1; size: once; DNA: TGTGCCAGCTCACCAGGGACAGGGATTTACTACGAGCAGTACTTC; CDR3: CASSPGTGIYYEQYF
J: TRBJ2-5; V: TRBV6-5; D: TRBD1; size: NA; DNA: TGTGCCAGCAGTCAATGGGACAGACAAGAGACCCAGTACTTC; CDR3: CASSQWDRQETQYF
J: TRBJ2-7; V: TRBV5-5; D: TRBD1; size: NA; DNA: TGTGCCAGCAGCTTGGCCAACAGGGGTGGGAGCGAGCAGTACTTC; CDR3: CASSLANRGGSEQYF
J: TRBJ1-6; V: TRBV11-2; D: TRBD1; size: NA; DNA: TGTGCCAGCAGCTCAGGGGGTGCTAATTCACCCCTCCACTTT; CDR3: CASSSGGANSPLHF
J: TRBJ2-1; V: TRBV29-1; D: NA; size: NA; DNA: TGCAGCGCCGCACCGGGACTTTCCTACAATGAGCAGTTCTTC; CDR3: CSAAPGLSYNEQFF
J: TRBJ2-3; V: TRBV29-1; D: NA; size: NA; DNA: TGCAGCGCCCTCGGCCCCGAAACAGATACGCAGTATTTT; CDR3: CSALGPETDTQYF
J: TRBJ2-2; V: TRBV6-5; D: TRBD2; size: NA; DNA: TGTGCCAGCAGTTACGGAATAGCGGGCTTCGCCGGGGAGCTGTTTTTT; CDR3: CASSYGIAGFAGELFF
J: TRBJ2-3; V: TRBV2; D: NA; size: NA; DNA: TGTGCCAGCAACCCGGACAGCAATACGCAGTATTTT; CDR3: CASNPDSNTQYF
J: TRBJ1-1; V: TRBV18; D: NA; size: NA; DNA: TGTGCCAGCTCACCGGCAGGCGGGGACACTGAAGCTTTCTTT; CDR3: CASSPAGGDTEAFF
J: TRBJ2-7; V: TRBV5-1; D: NA; size: NA; DNA: TGCGCCAGCAGCTCCCAGCCCTCCTACGAGCAGTACTTC; CDR3: CASSSQPSYEQYF
J: TRBJ2-5; V: TRBV20-1; D: NA; size: NA; DNA: TGCAGTGCTAGAGATCTGAATCCTCGGGAAGAGACCCAGTACTTC; CDR3: CSARDLNPREETQYF
J: TRBJ1-5; V: TRBV2; D: NA; size: NA; DNA: TGTGCCAGCAGTGCTCGGGGGGCAGGCGGTAATCAGCCCCAGCATTTT; CDR3: CASSARGAGGNQPQHF
J: TRBJ1-2; V: TRBV29-1; D: NA; size: once; DNA: TGCAGCGTTTGGTTAGGGGAGGTCTATGGCTACACCTTC; CDR3: CSVWLGEVYGYTF
J: TRBJ1-5; V: TRBV5-6; D: TRBD1; size: NA; DNA: TGTGCCAGCAGCTCTGGGACAGGGGCTACTAATCAGCCCCAGCATTTT; CDR3: CASSSGTGATNQPQHF
J: TRBJ2-6; V: TRBV19; D: NA; size: few; DNA: TGTGCCAGTAGTATACTTGGACCCTCTGGGGCCAACGTCCTGACTTTC; CDR3: CASSILGPSGANVLTF
J: TRBJ2-7; V: TRBV5-5; D: NA; size: once; DNA: TGTGCCAGCAGCTTTCGTATGGACGACGCGTACTTC; CDR3: CASSFRMDDAYF
J: TRBJ1-1; V: TRBV10-3; D: NA; size: NA; DNA: TGTGCCATCACGGAGGGGGAGATGAACACTGAAGCTTTCTTT; CDR3: CAITEGEMNTEAFF
J: TRBJ2-7; V: TRBV5-6; D: NA; size: NA; DNA: TGTGCCAGCAGCTTGAGGCTAGTATACGAGCAGTACTTC; CDR3: CASSLRLVYEQYF
J: TRBJ2-3; V: TRBV29-1; D: NA; size: NA; DNA: TGCAGCGTTATAGGAAGTGATACGCAGTATTTT; CDR3: CSVIGSDTQYF
J: TRBJ1-2; V: TRBV19; D: NA; size: NA; DNA: TGTGCCAGTAATAATGCAGGGAAGTACTATGGCTACACCTTC; CDR3: CASNNAGKYYGYTF
J: TRBJ2-7; V: TRBV29-1; D: TRBD2; size: NA; DNA: TGCAGCGTTGCAGTGGGACTAGCGTCCTACGAGCAGTACTTC; CDR3: CSVAVGLASYEQYF
J: TRBJ2-4; V: TRBV6-5; D: NA; size: NA; DNA: TGTGCCAGCAGTCAGTCCTCCGGGACACCTATCCAGTACTTC; CDR3: CASSQSSGTPIQYF
J: TRBJ2-7; V: TRBV19; D: TRBD2; size: few; DNA: TGTGCCAGTAGGCGTACTAGCGGGACCTACGAGCAGTACTTC; CDR3: CASRRTSGTYEQYF
J: TRBJ1-3; V: TRBV19; D: TRBD1; size: NA; DNA: TGTGCCAGCACCGACAGGGCCTCTGGAAACACCATATATTTT; CDR3: CASTDRASGNTIYF
J: TRBJ1-5; V: TRBV6-1; D: NA; size: NA; DNA: TGTGCCAGCATCCCGCCGGGACTGTATAGCAATCAGCCCCAGCATTTT; CDR3: CASIPPGLYSNQPQHF
J: TRBJ2-1; V: TRBV6-5; D: NA; size: NA; DNA: TGTGCCAGCGGTCGGGGGGAGGGGGAGGGCCCGGGTGAGCAGTTCTTC; CDR3: CASGRGEGEGPGEQFF
J: TRBJ1-2; V: TRBV29-1; D: NA; size: NA; DNA: TGCAGCGTTGGAGGGCTTGATGGCTACACCTTC; CDR3: CSVGGLDGYTF
J: TRBJ1-1; V: TRBV4-3; D: NA; size: few; DNA: TGTGCCAGCAGCCAAGCCGGGAGAAACACTGAAGCTTTCTTT; CDR3: CASSQAGRNTEAFF
J: TRBJ2-1; V: TRBV19; D: NA; size: NA; DNA: TGTGCCAGTAGTATAGGGACAACTTACAATGAGCAGTTCTTC; CDR3: CASSIGTTYNEQFF
J: TRBJ1-1; V: TRBV7-6; D: NA; size: NA; DNA: TGTGCCAGCAGTATTGGTGCTGAAGCTTTCTTT; CDR3: CASSIGAEAFF
J: TRBJ2-5; V: TRBV29-1; D: NA; size: NA; DNA: TGCAGCGTTGTCCACCTCCTACCCGGCCAGTACTTC; CDR3: CSVVHLLPGQYF
J: TRBJ2-3; V: TRBV7-6; D: NA; size: once; DNA: TGTGCCAGCAGCTTAGGGGGAAACACAGATACGCAGTATTTT; CDR3: CASSLGGNTDTQYF